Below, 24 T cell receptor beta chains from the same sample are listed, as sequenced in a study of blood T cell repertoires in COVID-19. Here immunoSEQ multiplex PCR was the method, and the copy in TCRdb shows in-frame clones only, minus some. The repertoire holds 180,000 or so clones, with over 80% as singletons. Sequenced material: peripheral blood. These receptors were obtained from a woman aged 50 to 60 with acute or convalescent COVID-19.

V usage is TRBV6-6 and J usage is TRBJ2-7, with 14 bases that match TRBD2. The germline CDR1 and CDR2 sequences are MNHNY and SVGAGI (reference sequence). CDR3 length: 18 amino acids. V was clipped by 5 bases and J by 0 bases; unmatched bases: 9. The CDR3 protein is CASSQHGLAGGDSYEQYF. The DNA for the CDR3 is TGTGCCAGCAGTCAACACGGACTAGCGGGGGGAGACTCCTACGAGCAGTACTTC.

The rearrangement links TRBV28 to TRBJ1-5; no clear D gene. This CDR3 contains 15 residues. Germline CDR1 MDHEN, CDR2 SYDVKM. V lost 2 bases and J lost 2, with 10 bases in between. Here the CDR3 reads CASSLRGIGNQPQHF. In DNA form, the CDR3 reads TGTGCCAGCAGTTTACGAGGTATTGGCAATCAGCCCCAGCATTTT.

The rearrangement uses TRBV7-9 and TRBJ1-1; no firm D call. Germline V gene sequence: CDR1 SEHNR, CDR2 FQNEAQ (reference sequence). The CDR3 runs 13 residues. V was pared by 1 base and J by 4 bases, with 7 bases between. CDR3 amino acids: CASSLVEGTEAFF. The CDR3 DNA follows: TGTGCCAGCAGCTTAGTGGAGGGCACTGAAGCTTTCTTT.

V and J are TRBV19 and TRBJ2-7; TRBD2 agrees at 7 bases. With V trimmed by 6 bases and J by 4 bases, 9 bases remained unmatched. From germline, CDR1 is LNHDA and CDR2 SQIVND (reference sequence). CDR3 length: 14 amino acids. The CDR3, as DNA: TGTGCCAGTAGCCCTGATAGCGGGCTTTACGAGCAGTACTTC. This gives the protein CASSPDSGLYEQYF.

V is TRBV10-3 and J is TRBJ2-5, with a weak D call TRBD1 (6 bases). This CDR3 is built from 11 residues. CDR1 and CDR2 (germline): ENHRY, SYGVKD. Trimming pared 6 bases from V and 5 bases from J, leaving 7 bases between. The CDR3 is CAIRGAETQYF. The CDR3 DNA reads TGTGCCATCAGGGGGGCGGAGACCCAGTACTTC.

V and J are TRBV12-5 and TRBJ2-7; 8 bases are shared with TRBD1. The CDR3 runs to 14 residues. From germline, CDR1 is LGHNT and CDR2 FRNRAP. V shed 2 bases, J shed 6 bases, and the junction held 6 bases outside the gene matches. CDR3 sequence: CASGLRGQVAEQYF. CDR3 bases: TGTGCTAGTGGTTTGAGGGGACAGGTAGCCGAGCAGTACTTC. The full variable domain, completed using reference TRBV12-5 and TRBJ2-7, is DARVTQTPRHKVTEMGQEVTMRCQPILGHNTVFWYRQTMMQGLELLAYFRNRAPLDDSGMPKDRFSAEMPDATLATLKIQPSEPRDSAVYFCASGLRGQVAEQYFGPGTRLTVT.

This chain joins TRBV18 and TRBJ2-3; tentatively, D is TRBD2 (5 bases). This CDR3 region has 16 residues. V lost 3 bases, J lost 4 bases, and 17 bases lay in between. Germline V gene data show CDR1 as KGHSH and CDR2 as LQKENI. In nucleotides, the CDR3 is TGTGCCAGCTCACCCCAGGTGAAACTGGAGGCAGATACGCAGTATTTT. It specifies CASSPQVKLEADTQYF.

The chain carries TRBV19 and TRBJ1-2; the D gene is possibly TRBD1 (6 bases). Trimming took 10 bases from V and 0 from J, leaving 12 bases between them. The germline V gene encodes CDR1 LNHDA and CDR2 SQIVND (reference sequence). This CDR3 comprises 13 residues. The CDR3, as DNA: TGTGCCATAGGAGGACAGTCTAACTATGGCTACACCTTC. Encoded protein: CAIGGQSNYGYTF.

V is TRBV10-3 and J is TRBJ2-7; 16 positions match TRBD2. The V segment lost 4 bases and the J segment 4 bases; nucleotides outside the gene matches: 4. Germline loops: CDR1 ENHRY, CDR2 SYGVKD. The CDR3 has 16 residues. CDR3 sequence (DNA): TGTGCCATCAGTGGGGGACTAGCGGGAGGGTCATACGAGCAGTACTTC. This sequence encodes CAISGGLAGGSYEQYF.

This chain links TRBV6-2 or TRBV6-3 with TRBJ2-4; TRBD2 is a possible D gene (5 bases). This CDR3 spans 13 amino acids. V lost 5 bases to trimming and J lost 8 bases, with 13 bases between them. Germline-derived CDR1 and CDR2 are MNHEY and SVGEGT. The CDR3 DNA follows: TGTGCCAGCAGTCACGGACTGACGGACATTCAGTACTTC. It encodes CASSHGLTDIQYF.

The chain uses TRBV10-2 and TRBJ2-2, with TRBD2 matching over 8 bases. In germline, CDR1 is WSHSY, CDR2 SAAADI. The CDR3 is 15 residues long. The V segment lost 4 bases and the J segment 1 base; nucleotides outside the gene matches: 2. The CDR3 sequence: CASSVTSGNTGELFF. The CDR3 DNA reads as TGCGCCAGCAGTGTTACTAGCGGGAACACCGGGGAGCTGTTTTTT.

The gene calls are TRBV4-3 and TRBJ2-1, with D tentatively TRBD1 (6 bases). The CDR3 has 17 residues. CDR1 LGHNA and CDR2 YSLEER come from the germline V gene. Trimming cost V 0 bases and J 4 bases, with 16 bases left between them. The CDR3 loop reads CASSQDLGALQYNEQFF. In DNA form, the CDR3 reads TGCGCCAGCAGCCAAGATTTGGGGGCCCTTCAATACAATGAGCAGTTCTTC.

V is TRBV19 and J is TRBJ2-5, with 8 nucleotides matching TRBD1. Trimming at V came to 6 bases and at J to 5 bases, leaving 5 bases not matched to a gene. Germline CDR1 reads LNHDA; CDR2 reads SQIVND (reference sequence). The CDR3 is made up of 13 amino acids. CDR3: CASRDRAYETQYF. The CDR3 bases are TGTGCCAGTAGGGACAGGGCCTATGAGACCCAGTACTTC.

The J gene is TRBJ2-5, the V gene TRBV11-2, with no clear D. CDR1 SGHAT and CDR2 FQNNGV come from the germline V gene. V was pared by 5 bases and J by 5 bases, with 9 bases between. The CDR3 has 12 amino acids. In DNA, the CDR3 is TGTGCCAGCAGCCGGGTCTCGGAGACCCAGTACTTC. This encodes CASSRVSETQYF.

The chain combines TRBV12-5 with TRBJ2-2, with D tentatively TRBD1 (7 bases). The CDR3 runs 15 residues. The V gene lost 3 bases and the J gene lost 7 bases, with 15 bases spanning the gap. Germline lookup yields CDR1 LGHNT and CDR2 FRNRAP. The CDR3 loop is CASGFQGGHGGELFF. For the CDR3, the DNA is TGTGCTAGTGGTTTTCAGGGGGGCCACGGCGGGGAGCTGTTTTTT.

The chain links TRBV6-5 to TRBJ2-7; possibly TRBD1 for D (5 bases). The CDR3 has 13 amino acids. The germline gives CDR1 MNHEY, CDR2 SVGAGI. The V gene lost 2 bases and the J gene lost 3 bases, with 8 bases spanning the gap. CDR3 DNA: TGTGCCAGCAGTTACCAGGGAAACTACGAGCAGTACTTC. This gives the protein CASSYQGNYEQYF.

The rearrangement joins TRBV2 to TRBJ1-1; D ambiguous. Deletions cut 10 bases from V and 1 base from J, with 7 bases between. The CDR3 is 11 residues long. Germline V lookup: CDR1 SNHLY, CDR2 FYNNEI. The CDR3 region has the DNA TGTGCCACCCGACAGAACACTGAAGCTTTCTTT. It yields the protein CATRQNTEAFF. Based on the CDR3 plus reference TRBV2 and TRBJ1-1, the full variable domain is EPEVTQTPSHQVTQMGQEVILRCVPISNHLYFYWYRQILGQKVEFLVSFYNNEISEKSEIFDDQFSVERPDGSNFTLKIRSTKLEDSAMYFCATRQNTEAFFGQGTRLTVV.

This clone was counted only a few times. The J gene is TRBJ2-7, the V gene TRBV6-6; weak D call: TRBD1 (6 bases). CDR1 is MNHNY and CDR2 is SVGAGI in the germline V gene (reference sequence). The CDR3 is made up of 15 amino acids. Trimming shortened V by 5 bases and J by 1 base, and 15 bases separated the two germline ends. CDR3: CASSGTGTSSYEQYF. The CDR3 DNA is TGTGCCAGCAGTGGTACCGGGACATCTTCCTACGAGCAGTACTTC.

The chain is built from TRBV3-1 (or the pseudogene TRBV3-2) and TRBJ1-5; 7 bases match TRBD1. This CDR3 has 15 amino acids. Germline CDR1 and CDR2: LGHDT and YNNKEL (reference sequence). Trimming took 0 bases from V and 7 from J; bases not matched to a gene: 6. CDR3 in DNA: TGTGCCAGCAGCCAAGAAGGGGGCAGGGTACAGCCCCAGCATTTT. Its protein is CASSQEGGRVQPQHF.

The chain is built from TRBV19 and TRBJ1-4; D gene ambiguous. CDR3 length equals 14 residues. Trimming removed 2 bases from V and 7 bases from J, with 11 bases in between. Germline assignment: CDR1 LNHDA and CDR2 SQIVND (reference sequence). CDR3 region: CASSISVVPEKLFF. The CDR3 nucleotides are TGTGCCAGTAGTATATCGGTCGTCCCTGAAAAACTGTTTTTT.

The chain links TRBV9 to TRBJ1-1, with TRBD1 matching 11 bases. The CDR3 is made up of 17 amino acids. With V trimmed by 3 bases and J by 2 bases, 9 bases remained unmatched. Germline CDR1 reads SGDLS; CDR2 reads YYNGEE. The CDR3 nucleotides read TGTGCCAGCAGCGCAAGGACAGGGGGCCCCCTTAACACTGAAGCTTTCTTT. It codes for CASSARTGGPLNTEAFF. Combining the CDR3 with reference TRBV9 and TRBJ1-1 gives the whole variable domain DSGVTQTPKHLITATGQRVTLRCSPRSGDLSVYWYQQSLDQGLQFLIQYYNGEERAKGNILERFSAQQFPDLHSELNLSSLELGDSALYFCASSARTGGPLNTEAFFGQGTRLTVV.

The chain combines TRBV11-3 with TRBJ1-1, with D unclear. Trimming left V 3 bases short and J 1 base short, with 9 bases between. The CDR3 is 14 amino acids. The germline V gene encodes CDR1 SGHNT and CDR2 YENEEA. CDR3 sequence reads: CASSFDDTNTEAFF. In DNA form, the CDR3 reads TGTGCCAGCAGCTTCGACGACACGAACACTGAAGCTTTCTTT.

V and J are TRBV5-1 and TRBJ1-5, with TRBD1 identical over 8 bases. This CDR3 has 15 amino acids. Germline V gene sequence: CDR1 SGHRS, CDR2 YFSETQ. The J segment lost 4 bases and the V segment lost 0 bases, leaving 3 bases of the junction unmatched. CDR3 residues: CASSLAGGVNQPQHF. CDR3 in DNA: TGCGCCAGCAGCTTGGCAGGGGGCGTTAATCAGCCCCAGCATTTT. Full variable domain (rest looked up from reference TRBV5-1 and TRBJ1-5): KAGVTQTPRYLIKTRGQQVTLSCSPISGHRSVSWYQQTPGQGLQFLFEYFSETQRNKGNFPGRFSGRQFSNSRSEMNVSTLELGDSALYLCASSLAGGVNQPQHFGDGTRLSIL.

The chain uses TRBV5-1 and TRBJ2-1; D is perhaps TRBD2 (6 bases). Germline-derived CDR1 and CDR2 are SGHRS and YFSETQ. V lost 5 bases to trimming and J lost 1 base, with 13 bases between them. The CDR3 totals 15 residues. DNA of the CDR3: TGCGCCAGCAGACTCGGCGGGAATTCCTACAATGAGCAGTTCTTC. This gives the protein CASRLGGNSYNEQFF.